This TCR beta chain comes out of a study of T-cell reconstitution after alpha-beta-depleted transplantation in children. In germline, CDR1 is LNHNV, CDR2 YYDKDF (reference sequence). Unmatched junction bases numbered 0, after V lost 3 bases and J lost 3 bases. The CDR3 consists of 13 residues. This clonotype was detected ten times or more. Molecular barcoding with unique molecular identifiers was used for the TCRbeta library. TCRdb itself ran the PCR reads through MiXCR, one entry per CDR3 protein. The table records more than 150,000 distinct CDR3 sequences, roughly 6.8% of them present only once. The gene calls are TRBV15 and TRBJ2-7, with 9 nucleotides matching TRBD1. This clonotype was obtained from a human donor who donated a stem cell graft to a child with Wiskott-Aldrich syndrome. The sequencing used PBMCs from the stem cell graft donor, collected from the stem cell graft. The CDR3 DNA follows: TGTGCCACCAGCAGGGACAGGGGCTACGAGCAGTACTTC. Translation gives CATSRDRGYEQYF.